The 17 T cell receptor beta chains given below trace back to one sample, sequenced in a study of cytomegalovirus exposure and HLA in healthy donors. The PCR ran on 60 Vbeta and 13 Jbeta primers. TCRdb's table, derived via immunoSEQ multiplex PCR, lists solely in-frame clones and lacks some. The repertoire consists of around 130,000 clones, with roughly four fifths occurring once and the leading ten covering approximately 1.5%. Material: PBMCs. Every receptor here comes from a woman between 18 and 29 years old in good health and CMV-seronegative.

The chain employs TRBV19 and TRBJ1-5; possibly TRBD1 for D (6 bases). The CDR3 totals 15 residues. Trimming stripped 6 bases from V and 2 bases from J, with 14 bases between. In germline, CDR1 is LNHDA, CDR2 SQIVND (reference sequence). This CDR3 reads CASRGGQGGNQPQHF. CDR3 DNA: TGTGCCAGTAGGGGGGGGCAGGGCGGCAATCAGCCCCAGCATTTT.

The V and J genes are TRBV5-4 and TRBJ1-2; no reliable D call. Per the germline V gene, CDR1 is SGHNT and CDR2 is YYREEE (reference sequence). V lost 0 bases and J lost 6, with 9 bases in between. The CDR3 is 13 residues long. In DNA, the CDR3 is TGTGCCAGCAGCTTGGTGGAGGGTGATGGCTACACCTTC. The encoded protein is CASSLVEGDGYTF.

With regard to this clone: At one of its ends the junction is not consistent with the germline gene, which may arise from a read error. J is TRBJ1-4 and V is TRBV7-9; no clear D gene. Germline V gives CDR1 SEHNR, CDR2 FQNEAQ (reference sequence). The CDR3 totals 15 residues. CDR3: CSSSYPSTTNEKLFF. In DNA, the CDR3 is TGTTCCAGCAGCTACCCCAGTACAACTAATGAAAAACTGTTTTTT.

This chain joins TRBV28 and TRBJ1-6, with TRBD1 matching 9 bases. CDR1 MDHEN and CDR2 SYDVKM come from the germline V gene. V was pared by 6 bases and J by 13 bases, with 4 bases of the junction left unmatched. This CDR3 is built from 12 residues. CDR3 nucleotides: TGTGCCAGCAGCCGTACAGGGGGCCCCCTCCACTTT. Translation: CASSRTGGPLHF.

This clone was observed a handful of times. The chain joins TRBV5-1 to TRBJ1-1; possible D gene TRBD1, 6 bases. Germline loops: CDR1 SGHRS, CDR2 YFSETQ. V gave up 3 bases and J gave up 1 base, with 7 bases separating them. The CDR3 runs 13 residues. DNA of the CDR3: TGCGCCAGCAGCTCACAGGGGAACACTGAAGCTTTCTTT. Translation gives CASSSQGNTEAFF.

This clone appeared a single time. V gene TRBV11-2 combines with J gene TRBJ1-2; perhaps TRBD1 as D (6 bases). V was cut by 7 bases and J by 2 bases, with 17 bases left in between. The CDR3 sequence is 15 residues long. Germline lookup yields CDR1 SGHAT and CDR2 FQNNGV. This chain's CDR3 is CASTAWTVGNYGYTF. In nucleotides, the CDR3 is TGTGCCAGCACCGCCTGGACAGTCGGAAACTATGGCTACACCTTC.

V gene TRBV5-4 combines with J gene TRBJ2-2; a weak D match, TRBD1 (6 bases). This CDR3 has 16 amino acids. Germline values: CDR1 SGHNT, CDR2 YYREEE (reference sequence). The V end lost 0 bases, the J end lost 3 bases, and 12 bases lay between the germline ends. The CDR3 here is CASSLGGGYDTGELFF. CDR3 DNA: TGTGCCAGCAGCTTGGGAGGGGGATACGACACCGGGGAGCTGTTTTTT.

The genes are TRBV4-2 and TRBJ2-7, with 8 bases identical to TRBD2. CDR3 size: 14 residues. Germline V CDR1 and CDR2: LGHNA, YNFKEQ. V dropped 3 bases and J dropped 5; count of bases not matched to a gene: 6. The CDR3 region is CASSHPGGADEQYF. For the CDR3, the DNA is TGTGCCAGCAGCCACCCGGGGGGGGCGGACGAGCAGTACTTC.

V and J are TRBV6-5 and TRBJ2-5, with 13 bases identical to TRBD2. The germline gives CDR1 MNHEY, CDR2 SVGAGI. Trimming took 0 bases from V and 5 from J; bases not matched to a gene: 0. This CDR3 contains 15 residues. The CDR3: CASSYSLAGGETQYF. Written as DNA, the CDR3 is TGTGCCAGCAGTTACTCACTAGCGGGAGGGGAGACCCAGTACTTC.

This clone was counted a single time. The chain couples TRBV4-1 to TRBJ2-7; TRBD2 is a possible D gene (6 bases). The CDR3 is made up of 16 amino acids. Trimming cost V 0 bases and J 7 bases, with 19 bases left between them. Germline lookup yields CDR1 MGHRA and CDR2 YSYEKL. The CDR3 coding sequence is TGCGCCAGCAGCCAAGATGGGCTAGCGAGCCACCCGGAGCAGTACTTC. Translation gives CASSQDGLASHPEQYF.

This clone occurred once. The rearrangement joins TRBV19 to TRBJ1-1; perhaps TRBD1 as D (6 bases). V was cut by 6 bases and J by 8 bases, with 19 bases left in between. The CDR3 has 14 residues. Germline V lookup: CDR1 LNHDA, CDR2 SQIVND (reference sequence). In DNA form, the CDR3 reads TGTGCCAGTAGCGAAGGGGGGGGCGCGGGGGAAGCTTTCTTT. Amino acid sequence: CASSEGGGAGEAFF.

This clone was counted between two and nine times. The rearrangement uses TRBV2 and TRBJ1-2, with unresolved D. Germline CDR1 is SNHLY and CDR2 is FYNNEI. This CDR3 region has 14 residues. The V end was cut by 6 bases, the J end by 4 bases, with 15 bases between. CDR3 nucleotide sequence: TGTGCCAGCAGGATCAAAGGACTCCCCTATGGCTACACCTTC. It encodes CASRIKGLPYGYTF.

The gene calls are TRBV7-2 and TRBJ2-1, with 9 bases identical to TRBD1. After removal of 1 base from V and 14 bases from J, the junction contained 6 bases not matched to a gene. The CDR3 sequence is 13 residues long. Germline assignment: CDR1 SGHTA and CDR2 FQGNSA. This CDR3 reads CASSLGGQGNKFF. CDR3 DNA sequence: TGTGCCAGCAGCTTAGGGGGACAGGGAAACAAGTTCTTC.

This clone is a singleton in its sample. CDR3 loop: CASSFGRIYNEQFF. The DNA of the CDR3 is TGTGCCAGCAGCTTCGGGAGGATTTACAATGAGCAGTTCTTC. The J gene is TRBJ2-1, the V gene TRBV5-8, with 7 positions matching TRBD2. V was pared by 2 bases and J by 4 bases, with 3 bases of the junction left unmatched. CDR1 and CDR2 from the germline V gene are SGHTS and YDEGEE. The CDR3 covers 14 residues.

This sequence joins TRBV18 and TRBJ1-1, with TRBD1 matching 9 bases. Germline CDR1 and CDR2: KGHSH and LQKENI. This CDR3 region has 17 residues. The V segment lost 5 bases and the J segment 4 bases; nucleotides outside the gene matches: 14. CDR3 sequence (DNA): TGTGCCAGCTCAGACCCTGACAGGGGGAGTTGGGCCACTGAAGCTTTCTTT. Residues: CASSDPDRGSWATEAFF.

The chain carries TRBV27 and TRBJ2-7; 8 bases are a match to TRBD1. This CDR3 region has 13 residues. Unmatched junction bases numbered 3, after V lost 6 bases and J lost 2 bases. Germline lookup yields CDR1 MNHEY and CDR2 SMNVEV (reference sequence). The CDR3, as DNA: TGTGCCAGCAGCCCGGGACAGGCCTACGAGCAGTACTTC. This translates into CASSPGQAYEQYF.

The CDR3 region has the DNA TGTGCCAGCTCAGAAGGGACTTCACGAACCTACGAGCAGTACTTC. This translates into CASSEGTSRTYEQYF. The V call is TRBV18, the J call TRBJ2-7; D perhaps matches TRBD2 (6 bases). With 5 bases removed from V and 2 bases from J, the gap between germline ends came to 16 bases. The germline CDR1 and CDR2 sequences are KGHSH and LQKENI. The CDR3 is 15 residues long. The variable domain in full, completed from reference TRBV18 and TRBJ2-7, reads NAGVMQNPRHLVRRRGQEARLRCSPMKGHSHVYWYRQLPEEGLKFMVYLQKENIIDESGMPKERFSAEFPKEGPSILRIQQVVRGDSAAYFCASSEGTSRTYEQYFGPGTRLTVT.